A single T cell receptor beta chain is shown here with its context. CDR3 length equals 15 residues. CDR1 and CDR2 (germline): SGDLS, YYNGEE. From its re-call of the 5' RACE reads, TCRdb lists each CDR3 protein once, without DNA. The listing contains approximately 400,000 distinct CDR3 sequences. The data were obtained in a study of monozygotic twins with inflammatory bowel disease. Total RNA isolation used whole blood (no T cell sorting was performed). The TCR was taken from a human donor with ulcerative colitis or Crohn's disease, or a healthy co-twin of an affected twin (not recorded which). J is TRBJ2-7 and V is TRBV9; as DNA is missing, the TRBD1 call by TCRdb cannot be tested. The sequencing input was blood. This CDR3 reads CASSLQGSPSYEQYF. The full variable domain, with the rest looked up from reference TRBV9 and TRBJ2-7, is DSGVTQTPKHLITATGQRVTLRCSPRSGDLSVYWYQQSLDQGLQFLIQYYNGEERAKGNILERFSAQQFPDLHSELNLSSLELGDSALYFCASSLQGSPSYEQYFGPGTRLTVT.